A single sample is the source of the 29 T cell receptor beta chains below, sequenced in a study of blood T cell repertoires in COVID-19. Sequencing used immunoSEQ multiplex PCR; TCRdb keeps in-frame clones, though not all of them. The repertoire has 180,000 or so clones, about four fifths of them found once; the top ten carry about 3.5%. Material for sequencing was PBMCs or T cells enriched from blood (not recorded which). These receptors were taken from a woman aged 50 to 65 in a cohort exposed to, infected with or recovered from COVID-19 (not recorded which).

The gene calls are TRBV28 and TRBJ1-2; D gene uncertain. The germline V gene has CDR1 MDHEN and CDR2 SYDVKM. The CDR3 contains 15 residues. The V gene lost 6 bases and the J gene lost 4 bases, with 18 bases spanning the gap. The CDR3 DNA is TGTGCCAGCAGAACTACCGCCTCCGCCATCTATGGCTACACCTTC. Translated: CASRTTASAIYGYTF.

Here the CDR3 reads CASSLTSGSLGNTGELFF. CDR3 DNA sequence: TGCGCCAGCAGCTTGACTAGCGGGAGTCTAGGGAACACCGGGGAGCTGTTTTTT. The chain links TRBV5-1 to TRBJ2-2; 11 bases align to TRBD2. The V gene's germline CDR1 is SGHRS and CDR2 YFSETQ. The junction had 6 bases not matched to a gene; V was cut back by 1 base and J by 1 base. The CDR3 covers 18 residues.

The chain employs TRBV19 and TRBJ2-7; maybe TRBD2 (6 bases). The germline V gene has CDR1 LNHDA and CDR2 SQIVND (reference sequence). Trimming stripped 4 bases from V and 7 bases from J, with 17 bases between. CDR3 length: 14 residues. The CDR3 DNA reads TGTGCCAGTAGTAGGTCGGGAGTCCTGGGTGAGCAGTACTTC. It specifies CASSRSGVLGEQYF.

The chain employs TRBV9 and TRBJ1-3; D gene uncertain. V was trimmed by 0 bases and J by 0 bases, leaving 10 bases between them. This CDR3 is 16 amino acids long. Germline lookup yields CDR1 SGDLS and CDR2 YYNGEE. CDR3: CASSVGYRSSGNTIYF. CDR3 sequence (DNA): TGTGCCAGCAGCGTAGGGTATCGGAGCTCTGGAAACACCATATATTTT. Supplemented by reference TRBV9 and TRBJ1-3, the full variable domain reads DSGVTQTPKHLITATGQRVTLRCSPRSGDLSVYWYQQSLDQGLQFLIQYYNGEERAKGNILERFSAQQFPDLHSELNLSSLELGDSALYFCASSVGYRSSGNTIYFGEGSWLTVV.

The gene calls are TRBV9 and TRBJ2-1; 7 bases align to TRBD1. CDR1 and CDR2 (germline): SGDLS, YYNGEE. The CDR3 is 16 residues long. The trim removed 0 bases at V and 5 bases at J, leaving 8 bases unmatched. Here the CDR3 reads CASSVGLGGENNEQFF. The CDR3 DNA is TGTGCCAGCAGCGTAGGGTTAGGGGGCGAAAACAATGAGCAGTTCTTC.

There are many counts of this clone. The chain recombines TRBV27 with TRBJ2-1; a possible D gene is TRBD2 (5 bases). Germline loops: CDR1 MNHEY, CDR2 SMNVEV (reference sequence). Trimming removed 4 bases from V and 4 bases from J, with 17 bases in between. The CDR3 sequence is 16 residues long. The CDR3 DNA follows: TGTGCCAGCAGTTCACCGGGATCTAGCTTTTACAATGAGCAGTTCTTC. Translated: CASSSPGSSFYNEQFF.

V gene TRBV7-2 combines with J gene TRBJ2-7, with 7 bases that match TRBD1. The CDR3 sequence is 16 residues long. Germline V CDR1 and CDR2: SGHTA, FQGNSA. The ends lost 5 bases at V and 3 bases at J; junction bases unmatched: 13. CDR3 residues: CASSPGQYRGDYEQYF. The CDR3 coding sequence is TGTGCCAGCAGCCCAGGACAGTACAGGGGAGACTACGAGCAGTACTTC.

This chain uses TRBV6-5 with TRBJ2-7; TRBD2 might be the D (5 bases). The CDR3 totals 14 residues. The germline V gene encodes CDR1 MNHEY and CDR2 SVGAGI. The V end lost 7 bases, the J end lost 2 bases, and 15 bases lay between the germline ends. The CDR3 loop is CASTNSGNPYEQYF. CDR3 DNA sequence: TGTGCCAGCACGAATTCGGGGAACCCCTACGAGCAGTACTTC.

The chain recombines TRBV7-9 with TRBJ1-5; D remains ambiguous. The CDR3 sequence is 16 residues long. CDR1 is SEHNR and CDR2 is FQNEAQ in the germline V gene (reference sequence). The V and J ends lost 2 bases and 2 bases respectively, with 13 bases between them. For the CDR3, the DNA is TGTGCCAGCAGCTTATGGGCTGGGCCGGGCAATCAGCCCCAGCATTTT. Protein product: CASSLWAGPGNQPQHF.

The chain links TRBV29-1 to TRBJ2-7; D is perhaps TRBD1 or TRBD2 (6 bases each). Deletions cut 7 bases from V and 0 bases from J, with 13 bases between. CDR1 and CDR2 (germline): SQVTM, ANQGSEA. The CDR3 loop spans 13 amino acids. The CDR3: CSAGAQDSYEQYF. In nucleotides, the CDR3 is TGCAGCGCGGGGGCCCAGGACTCCTACGAGCAGTACTTC.

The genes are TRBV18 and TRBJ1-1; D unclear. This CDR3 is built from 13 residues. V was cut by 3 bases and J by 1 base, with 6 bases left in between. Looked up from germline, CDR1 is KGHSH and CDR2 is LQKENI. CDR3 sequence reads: CASSPDKNTEAFF. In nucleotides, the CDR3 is TGTGCCAGCTCACCTGACAAGAACACTGAAGCTTTCTTT.

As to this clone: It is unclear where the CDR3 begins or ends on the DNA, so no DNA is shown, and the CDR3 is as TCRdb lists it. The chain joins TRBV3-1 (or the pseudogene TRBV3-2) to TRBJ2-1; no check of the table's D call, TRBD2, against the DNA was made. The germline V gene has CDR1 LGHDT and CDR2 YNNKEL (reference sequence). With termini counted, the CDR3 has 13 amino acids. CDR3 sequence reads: CASSTFGDGNEFF.

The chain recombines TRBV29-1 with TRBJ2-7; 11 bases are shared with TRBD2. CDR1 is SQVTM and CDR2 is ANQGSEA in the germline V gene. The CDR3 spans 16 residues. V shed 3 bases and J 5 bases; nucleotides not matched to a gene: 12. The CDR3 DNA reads TGCAGCGTTGATGGGGATACTAGCGGGAGAAGGAACGAGCAGTACTTC. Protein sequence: CSVDGDTSGRRNEQYF.

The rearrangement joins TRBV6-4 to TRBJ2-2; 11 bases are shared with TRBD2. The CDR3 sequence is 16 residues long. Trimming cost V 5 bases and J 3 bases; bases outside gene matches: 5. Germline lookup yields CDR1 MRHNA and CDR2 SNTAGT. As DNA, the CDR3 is TGTGCCAGCAGTAGAACTAGCGGGGGCGACACCGGGGAGCTGTTTTTT. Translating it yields CASSRTSGGDTGELFF.

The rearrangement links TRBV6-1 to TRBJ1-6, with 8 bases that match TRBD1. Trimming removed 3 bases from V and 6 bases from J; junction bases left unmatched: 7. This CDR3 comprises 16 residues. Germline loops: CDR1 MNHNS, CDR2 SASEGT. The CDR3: CASSDRQGRANSPLHF. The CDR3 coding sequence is TGTGCCAGCAGTGATCGACAGGGGAGAGCTAATTCACCCCTCCACTTT.

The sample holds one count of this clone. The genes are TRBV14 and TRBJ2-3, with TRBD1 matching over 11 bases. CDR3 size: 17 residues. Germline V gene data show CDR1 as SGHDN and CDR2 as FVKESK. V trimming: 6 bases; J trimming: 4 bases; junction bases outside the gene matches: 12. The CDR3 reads CASSPTIWDRGADTQYF. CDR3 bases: TGTGCCAGCAGTCCGACAATCTGGGACAGGGGGGCAGATACGCAGTATTTT.

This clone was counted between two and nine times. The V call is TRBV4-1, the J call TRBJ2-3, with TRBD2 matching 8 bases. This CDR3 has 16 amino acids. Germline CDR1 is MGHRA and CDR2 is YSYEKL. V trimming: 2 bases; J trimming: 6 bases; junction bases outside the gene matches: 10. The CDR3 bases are TGCGCCAGCAGCCAAAGTGGGACTAGTGTTTTTGATACGCAGTATTTT. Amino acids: CASSQSGTSVFDTQYF.

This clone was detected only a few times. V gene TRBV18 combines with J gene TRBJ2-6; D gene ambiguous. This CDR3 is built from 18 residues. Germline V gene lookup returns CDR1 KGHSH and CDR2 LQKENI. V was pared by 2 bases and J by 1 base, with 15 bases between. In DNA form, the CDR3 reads TGTGCCAGCTCACCAATCACCCAGACTTCTTCTGGGGCCAACGTCCTGACTTTC. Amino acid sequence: CASSPITQTSSGANVLTF.

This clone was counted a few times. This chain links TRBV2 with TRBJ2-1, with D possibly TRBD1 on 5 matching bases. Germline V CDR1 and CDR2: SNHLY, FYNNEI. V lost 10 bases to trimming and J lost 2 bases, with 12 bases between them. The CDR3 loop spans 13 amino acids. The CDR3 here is CANARETYNEQFF. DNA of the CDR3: TGTGCCAACGCCAGGGAAACCTACAATGAGCAGTTCTTC.

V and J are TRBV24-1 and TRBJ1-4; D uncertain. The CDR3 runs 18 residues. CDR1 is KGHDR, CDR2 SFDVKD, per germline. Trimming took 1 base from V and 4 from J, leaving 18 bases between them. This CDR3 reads CATSDFSGNPFDNEKLFF. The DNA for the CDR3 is TGTGCCACCAGTGATTTCTCCGGGAATCCTTTTGATAATGAAAAACTGTTTTTT.

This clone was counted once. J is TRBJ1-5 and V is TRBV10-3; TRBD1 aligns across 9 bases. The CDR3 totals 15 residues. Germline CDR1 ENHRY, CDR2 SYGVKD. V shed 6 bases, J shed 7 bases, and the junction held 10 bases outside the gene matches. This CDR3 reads CAIRNGTGLRQPQHF. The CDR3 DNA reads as TGTGCCATCAGGAACGGGACAGGGCTGAGACAGCCCCAGCATTTT.

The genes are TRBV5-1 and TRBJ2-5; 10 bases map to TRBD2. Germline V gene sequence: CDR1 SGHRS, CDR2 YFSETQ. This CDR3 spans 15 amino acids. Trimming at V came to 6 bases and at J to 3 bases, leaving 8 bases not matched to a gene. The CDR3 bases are TGCGCCAGCAATCCTAGCGGGGGCGCGGAAGAGACCCAGTACTTC. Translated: CASNPSGGAEETQYF.

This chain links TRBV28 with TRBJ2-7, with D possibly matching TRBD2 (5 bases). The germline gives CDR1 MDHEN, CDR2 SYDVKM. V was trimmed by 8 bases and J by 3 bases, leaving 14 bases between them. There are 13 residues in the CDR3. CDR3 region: CASGVASYYEQYF. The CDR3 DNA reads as TGTGCCAGCGGAGTAGCGAGTTACTACGAGCAGTACTTC.

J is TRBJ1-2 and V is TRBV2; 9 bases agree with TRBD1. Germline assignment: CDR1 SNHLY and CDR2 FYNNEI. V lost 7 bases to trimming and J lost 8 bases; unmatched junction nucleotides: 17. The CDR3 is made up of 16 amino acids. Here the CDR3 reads CASNGQGKSAVGGYTF. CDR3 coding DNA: TGTGCCAGCAATGGACAGGGGAAGTCGGCTGTGGGCGGCTACACCTTC.

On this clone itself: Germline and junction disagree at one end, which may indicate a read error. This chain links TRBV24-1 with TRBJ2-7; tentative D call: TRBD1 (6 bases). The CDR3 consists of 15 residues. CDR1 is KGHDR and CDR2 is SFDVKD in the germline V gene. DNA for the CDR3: TGTGCCACCAGTGATGGCCGTGGACAGTATTACGAGCGGTACTTC. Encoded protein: CATSDGRGQYYERYF.

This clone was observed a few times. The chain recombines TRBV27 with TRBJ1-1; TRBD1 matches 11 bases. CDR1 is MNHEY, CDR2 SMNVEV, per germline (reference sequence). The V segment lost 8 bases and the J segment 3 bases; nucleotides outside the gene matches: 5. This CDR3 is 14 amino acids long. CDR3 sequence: CASWGQGEYTEAFF. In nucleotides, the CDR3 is TGTGCCAGCTGGGGACAGGGGGAGTACACTGAAGCTTTCTTT.

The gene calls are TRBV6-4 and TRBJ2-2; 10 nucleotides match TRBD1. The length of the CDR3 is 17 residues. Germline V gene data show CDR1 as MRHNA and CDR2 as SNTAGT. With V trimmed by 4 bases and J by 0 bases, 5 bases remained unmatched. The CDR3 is CASSAAGTGANTGELFF. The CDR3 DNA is TGTGCCAGCAGTGCCGCGGGGACAGGGGCGAACACCGGGGAGCTGTTTTTT.

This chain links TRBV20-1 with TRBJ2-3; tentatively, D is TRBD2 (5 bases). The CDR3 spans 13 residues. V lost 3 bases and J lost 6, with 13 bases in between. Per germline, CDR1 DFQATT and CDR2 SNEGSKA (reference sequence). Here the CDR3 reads CSASWAGRDTQYF. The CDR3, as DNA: TGCAGTGCTAGTTGGGCGGGTAGGGATACGCAGTATTTT.

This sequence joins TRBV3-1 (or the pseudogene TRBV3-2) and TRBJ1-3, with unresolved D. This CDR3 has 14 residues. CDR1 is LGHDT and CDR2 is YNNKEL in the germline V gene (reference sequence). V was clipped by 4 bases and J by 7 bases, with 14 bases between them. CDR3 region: CASSRRLGRNTIYF. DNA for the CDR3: TGTGCCAGCAGCCGCCGACTCGGAAGGAACACCATATATTTT.